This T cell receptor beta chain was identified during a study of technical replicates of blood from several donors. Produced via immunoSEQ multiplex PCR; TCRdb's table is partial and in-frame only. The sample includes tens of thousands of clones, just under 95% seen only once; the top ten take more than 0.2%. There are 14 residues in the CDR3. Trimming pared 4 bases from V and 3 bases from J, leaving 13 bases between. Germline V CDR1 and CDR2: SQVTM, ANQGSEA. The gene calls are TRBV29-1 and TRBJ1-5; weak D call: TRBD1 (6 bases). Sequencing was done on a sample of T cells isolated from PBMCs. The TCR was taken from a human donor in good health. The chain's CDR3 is CSVVEGEVNQPQHF. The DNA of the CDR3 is TGCAGCGTTGTTGAGGGGGAAGTCAATCAGCCCCAGCATTTT.